This record looks at one TCR beta chain sequence and its context. Its antigen is not known. Primers for the PCR totalled 60 Vbeta and 13 Jbeta. TCRdb's copy holds only in-frame clones and misses some; the assay was immunoSEQ multiplex PCR. In the table there are about 130,000 clones, under 12% of which are singletons. The CDR3 consists of 17 residues. Per the germline V gene, CDR1 is LNHDA and CDR2 is SQIVND (reference sequence). V was clipped by 2 bases and J by 0 bases; unmatched bases: 8. The entry originates in a study of cytomegalovirus exposure and HLA in healthy donors. Study observations and caveats: The study put 150 or so TCR beta chains on its list as cytomegalovirus-associated. Upon later analysis, HLA-associated TCR beta chains proved more clonally expanded than other, equally common chains. Three chains tied to CMV proved CMV antigen-specific in vitro.

This sequence was found in a young woman in good health and CMV-seropositive. This rearrangement joins TRBV19 to TRBJ1-1, with TRBD1 matching over 8 bases. The material sequenced was PBMCs. CDR3 nucleotide sequence: TGTGCCAGTAGTATACAGGGGGCATTAGTCATGAACACTGAAGCTTTCTTT. Its protein is CASSIQGALVMNTEAFF.